Shown below are 29 T cell receptor beta chains from a single sample sequenced in a study of T-cell memory formation after mild COVID-19. In TCRdb, the 5' RACE reads were re-called with MiXCR into one record per CDR3 protein. Found here are some 290,000 distinct CDR3 sequences, about 17% of them singletons; the top ten hold 20% to 25%. Material for sequencing was PBMCs or a T cell subset sorted from them (not recorded which). These receptors all stem from a man between 18 and 35 years old who had mild COVID-19 (a few samples of this study predate the infection). Cell type and time point are not known.

This clonotype was counted a few times. The chain has TRBV20-1 and TRBJ1-6, with a possible D match to TRBD1 (5 bases). Between the trimmed V and J ends, which lost 1 base and 8 bases, there was a span of 9 bases. Germline-derived CDR1 and CDR2 are DFQATT and SNEGSKA (reference sequence). CDR3 size: 13 residues. The DNA of the CDR3 is TGCAGTGCTAGAGTTCAGGGTGATTCACCCCTCCACTTT. Protein product: CSARVQGDSPLHF.

This clonotype was recorded many times. The genes are TRBV7-2 and TRBJ2-1; D is perhaps TRBD1 (5 bases). V was clipped by 7 bases and J by 7 bases, with 14 bases between them. This CDR3 spans 13 amino acids. In germline, CDR1 is SGHTA, CDR2 FQGNSA. CDR3 residues: CASTPTPGNEQFF. The CDR3 bases are TGTGCCAGCACCCCAACCCCAGGGAATGAGCAGTTCTTC.

This clonotype was observed a handful of times. This chain uses TRBV6-4 with TRBJ2-7, with 10 bases fitting TRBD2. CDR3 length equals 17 residues. Germline V gene lookup returns CDR1 MRHNA and CDR2 SNTAGT. The V and J ends lost 0 bases and 4 bases, in that order; junction bases with no gene match: 9. The CDR3 protein is CASSDSRAGGEQYEQYV. The CDR3 bases are TGTGCCAGCAGTGACTCACGAGCGGGGGGGGAACAATACGAGCAGTACGTC.

The chain uses TRBV4-1 and TRBJ2-7, with a tentative D call TRBD2 (5 bases). With 5 bases removed from V and 5 bases from J, the gap between germline ends came to 19 bases. The CDR3 is made up of 15 amino acids. The germline CDR1 and CDR2 sequences are MGHRA and YSYEKL. The CDR3 nucleotides read TGCGCCAGCAGCGCCGCAGGTCGGGGTCGGGACGAGCAGTACTTC. Its translation is CASSAAGRGRDEQYF.

The J gene is TRBJ2-1, the V gene TRBV5-5; D gene unclear. Trimming removed 0 bases from V and 2 bases from J, with 9 bases in between. The CDR3 contains 15 residues. Germline CDR1 and CDR2: SGHKS and YYEKEE (reference sequence). The CDR3 DNA reads as TGTGCCAGCAGCTTGGCCCCGGGTGCCTACAATGAGCAGTTCTTC. This codes for CASSLAPGAYNEQFF.

There are a few counts of this clonotype. J is TRBJ1-1 and V is TRBV25-1; D is unresolved. The CDR3 loop spans 15 amino acids. Per the germline V gene, CDR1 is MGHDK and CDR2 is SYGVNS. The V gene lost 2 bases and the J gene lost 2 bases, with 12 bases spanning the gap. The CDR3 sequence: CASSELDFTNTEAFF. The CDR3 DNA follows: TGTGCCAGCAGTGAACTCGACTTTACCAACACTGAAGCTTTCTTT.

The chain recombines TRBV6-5 with TRBJ1-2, with D hard to call. Trimming shortened V by 6 bases and J by 5 bases, and 22 bases separated the two germline ends. This CDR3 is 16 amino acids long. Germline-derived CDR1 and CDR2 are MNHEY and SVGAGI. The CDR3 loop is CASSPKFSSGSYGYTF. CDR3 DNA sequence: TGTGCCAGCAGCCCGAAATTCTCGTCGGGATCTTATGGCTACACCTTC.

This clonotype was detected many times. V and J are TRBV12-3 or TRBV12-4 and TRBJ2-6; TRBD1 matches at 8 bases. The CDR3 loop spans 18 amino acids. The ends lost 6 bases at V and 0 bases at J; junction bases unmatched: 10. The DNA for the CDR3 is TGTGCCAGCAGCAACGGGCAGGGGGCCGTCTCTGGGGCCAACGTCCTGACTTTC. Encoded protein: CASSNGQGAVSGANVLTF.

Only a few counts were recorded for this clonotype. Its ends do not fully match the called genes, so a read error is possible. Written as DNA, the CDR3 is TGTGCCAGCAGCGTAACGGGGGCCCAAGAGACCCAGTACTTC. Protein product: CASSVTGAQETQYF. The chain combines TRBV7-3 with TRBJ2-5; D is perhaps TRBD1 or TRBD2 (6 bases each). This CDR3 region has 14 residues. From germline, CDR1 is SGHTA and CDR2 FQGTGA.

This clonotype was counted between two and nine times. The chain links TRBV7-8 to TRBJ2-7, with 9 bases aligning to TRBD1. J lost 7 bases, V lost 5 bases, and 9 bases had no gene match. The germline gives CDR1 SGHVS, CDR2 FQNEAQ. The CDR3 totals 14 residues. The CDR3 protein is CASSRRDRVSEQYF. CDR3 coding DNA: TGTGCCAGCAGCCGCCGGGACAGGGTGTCGGAGCAGTACTTC.

This clonotype was counted many times. The rearrangement links TRBV20-1 to TRBJ2-3, with D perhaps TRBD1 (6 bases). V lost 7 bases, J lost 1 base, and 12 bases lay in between. The germline V gene encodes CDR1 DFQATT and CDR2 SNEGSKA (reference sequence). The CDR3 runs to 13 residues. CDR3 DNA sequence: TGCAGTGTCCCGACAGGTGGCACAGATACGCAGTATTTT. Amino acid sequence: CSVPTGGTDTQYF.

The rearrangement joins TRBV2 to TRBJ2-2, with a possible D match to TRBD1 (5 bases). The CDR3 covers 14 residues. Trimming cost V 7 bases and J 8 bases, with 17 bases left between them. Looked up from germline, CDR1 is SNHLY and CDR2 is FYNNEI. The CDR3 loop is CASNFDRPGGELFF. For the CDR3, the DNA is TGTGCCAGCAACTTCGACAGACCAGGGGGGGAGCTGTTTTTT.

This clonotype was detected only a few times. The rearrangement joins TRBV4-1 to TRBJ2-2, with 10 bases lining up with TRBD2. The CDR3 is made up of 16 amino acids. V dropped 8 bases and J dropped 3; count of bases not matched to a gene: 9. Looked up from germline, CDR1 is MGHRA and CDR2 is YSYEKL. CDR3 DNA sequence: TGCGCCAGCCGGTCGAGCGGGGGGGCCGACACCGGGGAGCTGTTTTTT. Translation: CASRSSGGADTGELFF.

The V gene is TRBV7-9, the J gene TRBJ2-3, with D possibly called TRBD1 or TRBD2 (6 bases each). CDR1 and CDR2 (germline): SEHNR, FQNEAQ (reference sequence). The CDR3 is 13 amino acids. V was clipped by 5 bases and J by 15 bases, with 21 bases between them. CDR3 sequence reads: CASSRPLGGAYYF. The CDR3 region has the DNA TGTGCCAGCAGCCGGCCCCTGGGGGGCGCCTACTATTTT. The full variable domain, in which reference TRBV7-9 and TRBJ2-3 provide the parts outside the CDR3, is DTGVSQNPRHKITKRGQNVTFRCDPISEHNRLYWYRQTLGQGPEFLTYFQNEAQLEKSRLLSDRFSAERPKGSFSTLEIQRTEQGDSAMYLCASSRPLGGAYYFGPGTRLTVL.

The CDR3 reads CASSQGGAGRTTDTQYF. Here the CDR3 DNA reads TGCGCCAGCAGCCAAGGGGGGGCGGGGCGAACCACAGATACGCAGTATTTT. The chain links TRBV4-3 to TRBJ2-3, with D possibly being TRBD1 or TRBD2 (6 bases each). V lost 1 base and J lost 2, with 16 bases in between. CDR3 length: 17 residues. Germline CDR1 is LGHNA and CDR2 is YSLEER.

This clonotype was observed many times. The rearrangement links TRBV5-5 to TRBJ2-5; 11 nucleotides align to TRBD2. Per germline, CDR1 SGHKS and CDR2 YYEKEE (reference sequence). The junction had 6 bases not matched to a gene; V was cut back by 4 bases and J by 4 bases. The CDR3 covers 15 residues. The DNA for the CDR3 is TGTGCCAGCAGCCAGGGACTAGCGGTAGGAGAGACCCAGTACTTC. Translated: CASSQGLAVGETQYF.

This clonotype was seen more than once but under ten times. The chain carries TRBV3-1 and TRBJ2-5, with D perhaps given as TRBD1 or TRBD2 (5 bases each). The ends were cut back, 4 bases at V and 7 bases at J, with 16 bases in the middle. Germline V gene data show CDR1 as LGHDT and CDR2 as YNNKEL (reference sequence). CDR3 length: 14 amino acids. The CDR3 nucleotides are TGTGCCAGCAGCCCCTCGGGACCCCGGGGGACCCAGTACTTC. This translates into CASSPSGPRGTQYF.

This chain connects TRBV5-1 to TRBJ2-3, with 16 bases identical to TRBD2. The CDR3 runs 18 residues. The germline gives CDR1 SGHRS, CDR2 YFSETQ. The V segment lost 4 bases and the J segment 5 bases; nucleotides outside the gene matches: 10. DNA for the CDR3: TGCGCCAGCAGCCCCCTCCCGGGACTAGCGGGGGGGCAAGATACGCAGTATTTT. This encodes CASSPLPGLAGGQDTQYF.

This clonotype was found a few times. A much larger clone differs from this one at a single base, so this may be a read error. The chain links TRBV5-1 to TRBJ2-2; 9 nucleotides align to TRBD1. CDR1 is SGHRS, CDR2 YFSETQ, per germline. J was trimmed by 5 bases and V by 2 bases; bases with no gene match: 7. This CDR3 region has 16 residues. Here the CDR3 reads CASSFTGGAETGELFF. The DNA for the CDR3 is TGCGCCAGCAGCTTTACAGGGGGCGCGGAAACCGGGGAGCTGTTTTTT. Drawing the rest from reference TRBV5-1 and TRBJ2-2, the complete variable domain is KAGVTQTPRYLIKTRGQQVTLSCSPISGHRSVSWYQQTPGQGLQFLFEYFSETQRNKGNFPGRFSGRQFSNSRSEMNVSTLELGDSALYLCASSFTGGAETGELFFGEGSRLTVL.

This clonotype was found a few times. The genes are TRBV3-1 and TRBJ2-2; D not certain. The CDR3 contains 13 residues. V gave up 3 bases and J gave up 5 bases, with 7 bases separating them. Germline V gene lookup returns CDR1 LGHDT and CDR2 YNNKEL (reference sequence). In DNA form, the CDR3 reads TGTGCCAGCAGCCAGGGTTGGACCGGGGAGCTGTTTTTT. It yields the protein CASSQGWTGELFF.

This clonotype was found a few times. The chain links TRBV20-1 to TRBJ1-1; no clear D. Deletions cut 0 bases from V and 0 bases from J, with 5 bases between. The germline CDR1 and CDR2 sequences are DFQATT and SNEGSKA (reference sequence). There are 13 residues in the CDR3. This CDR3 reads CSARESLNTEAFF. The CDR3 nucleotides are TGCAGTGCTAGAGAGTCGTTGAACACTGAAGCTTTCTTT.

The chain carries TRBV5-1 and TRBJ2-7; the match to TRBD1 covers 11 bases. The V and J ends lost 5 bases and 3 bases, in that order; junction bases with no gene match: 7. Germline V lookup: CDR1 SGHRS, CDR2 YFSETQ. This CDR3 comprises 15 residues. This chain's CDR3 is CASSDLDRGHYEQYF. Written as DNA, the CDR3 is TGCGCCAGCAGTGACCTGGACAGGGGGCACTACGAGCAGTACTTC.

The chain links TRBV29-1 to TRBJ2-7, with 8 bases fitting TRBD2. V lost 3 bases and J lost 3; bases outside the gene matches: 4. Germline CDR1 SQVTM, CDR2 ANQGSEA. The CDR3 runs to 13 residues. The CDR3 region has the DNA TGCAGCGTTGATAGCGGGGAAGGCTACGAGCAGTACTTC. Protein sequence: CSVDSGEGYEQYF.

This clonotype has at least ten counts. This chain joins TRBV6-6 and TRBJ1-2; D ambiguous. Germline loops: CDR1 MNHNY, CDR2 SVGAGI (reference sequence). V lost 5 bases and J lost 0, with 13 bases in between. This CDR3 comprises 15 residues. CDR3 amino acids: CASSLGSGTNYGYTF. The CDR3 DNA is TGTGCCAGCAGTCTCGGCTCGGGCACTAACTATGGCTACACCTTC.

This clonotype has only a few counts. The chain is built from TRBV18 and TRBJ2-1; tentative D call: TRBD1 (5 bases). Deletions cut 2 bases from V and 2 bases from J, with 10 bases between. Germline CDR1 KGHSH, CDR2 LQKENI. This CDR3 region has 15 residues. DNA of the CDR3: TGTGCCAGCTCACCAGACAGCCCCACCTACAATGAGCAGTTCTTC. As protein: CASSPDSPTYNEQFF.

This clonotype was counted ten times or more. This rearrangement joins TRBV4-1 to TRBJ2-6, with a possible D match to TRBD1 (6 bases). Deletions cut 0 bases from V and 2 bases from J, with 17 bases between. The CDR3 runs to 19 residues. Germline CDR1 and CDR2: MGHRA and YSYEKL. This chain's CDR3 is CASSQDRAQGGAGANVLTF. The CDR3 DNA sequence: TGCGCCAGCAGCCAAGATCGTGCACAGGGTGGCGCTGGGGCCAACGTCCTGACTTTC.

V gene TRBV9 combines with J gene TRBJ2-5, with D uncertain. Germline-derived CDR1 and CDR2 are SGDLS and YYNGEE. The CDR3 runs to 12 residues. V was cut by 6 bases and J by 5 bases, with 11 bases left in between. This CDR3 is CASTSFGETQYF. Written as DNA, the CDR3 is TGTGCCAGCACCAGTTTTGGGGAGACCCAGTACTTC.

There are a few counts of this clonotype. The chain couples TRBV20-1 to TRBJ1-6, with 8 bases matching TRBD1. Per the germline V gene, CDR1 is DFQATT and CDR2 is SNEGSKA (reference sequence). With V trimmed by 4 bases and J by 0 bases, 2 bases remained unmatched. This CDR3 has 15 residues. CDR3 region: CSAKTGGSYNSPLHF. DNA of the CDR3: TGCAGTGCTAAAACAGGGGGCTCCTATAATTCACCCCTCCACTTT.

The genes are TRBV12-3 or TRBV12-4 and TRBJ1-1, with a weak D call TRBD1 (5 bases). V was pared by 6 bases and J by 3 bases, with 11 bases between. This CDR3 contains 13 residues. Here the CDR3 DNA reads TGTGCCAGCAGCCGAGGGGTCCACACTGAAGCTTTCTTT. It codes for CASSRGVHTEAFF.